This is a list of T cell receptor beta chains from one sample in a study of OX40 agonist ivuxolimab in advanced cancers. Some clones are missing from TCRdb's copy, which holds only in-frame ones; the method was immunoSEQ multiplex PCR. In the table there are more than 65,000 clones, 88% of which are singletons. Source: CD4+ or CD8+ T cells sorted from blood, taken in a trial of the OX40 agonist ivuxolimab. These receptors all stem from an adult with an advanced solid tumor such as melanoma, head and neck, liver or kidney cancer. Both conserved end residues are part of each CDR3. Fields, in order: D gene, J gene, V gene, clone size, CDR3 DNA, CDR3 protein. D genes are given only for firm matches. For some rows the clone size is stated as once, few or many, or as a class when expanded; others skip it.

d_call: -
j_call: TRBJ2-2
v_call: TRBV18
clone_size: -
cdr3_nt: TGTGCCAGCTCACCACAGGGGGACACCGGGGAGCTGTTTTTT
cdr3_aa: CASSPQGDTGELFF

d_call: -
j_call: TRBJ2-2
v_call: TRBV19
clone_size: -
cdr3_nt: TGTGCCAGTAGTATAGTAGGAATAACTCACACCGGGGAGCTGTTTTTT
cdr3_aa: CASSIVGITHTGELFF

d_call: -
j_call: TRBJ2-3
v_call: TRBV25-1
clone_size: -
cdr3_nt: TGTGCCAGCAGTCGCAGGGACATCACAGATACGCAGTATTTT
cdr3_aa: CASSRRDITDTQYF

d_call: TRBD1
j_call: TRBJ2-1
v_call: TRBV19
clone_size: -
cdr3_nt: TGTGCCAGTAGTCCTAACATCGGGACAGGGCGCAATGAGCAGTTCTTC
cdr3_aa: CASSPNIGTGRNEQFF

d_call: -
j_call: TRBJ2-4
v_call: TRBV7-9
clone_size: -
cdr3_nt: TGTGCCAGCAGCCGCCCGAGAGCCAAAAACATTCAGTACTTC
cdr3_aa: CASSRPRAKNIQYF

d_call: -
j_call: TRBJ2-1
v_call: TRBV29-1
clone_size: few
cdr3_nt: TGCAGCGTTGTGGTATCCTACAATGAGCAGTTCTTC
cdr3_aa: CSVVVSYNEQFF

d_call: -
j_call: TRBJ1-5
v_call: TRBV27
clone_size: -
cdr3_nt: TGTGCCAGCAGTTTTTCCGGAACCATAGGGAACCAGCCCCAGCATTTT
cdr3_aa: CASSFSGTIGNQPQHF

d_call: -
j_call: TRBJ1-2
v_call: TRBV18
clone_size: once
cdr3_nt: TGTGCCAGCTCACCAGAGCCAGCCCTTAACTATGGCTACACCTTC
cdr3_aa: CASSPEPALNYGYTF

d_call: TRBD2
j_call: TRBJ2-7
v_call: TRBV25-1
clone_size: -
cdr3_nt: TGTGCCAGCAGTGAAGCTAGCGGGAGGTTGGCCGAGCAGTACTTC
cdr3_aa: CASSEASGRLAEQYF

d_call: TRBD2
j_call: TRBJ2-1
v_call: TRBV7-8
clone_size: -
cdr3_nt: TGTGCCAGCAGCCCCGGGACTAGCCAACACAATGAGCAGTTCTTC
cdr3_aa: CASSPGTSQHNEQFF

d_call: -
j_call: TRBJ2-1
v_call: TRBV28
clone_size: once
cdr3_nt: TGTGCCAGCAGTATTGGGTCGAGACTAGATGAGCAGTTCTTC
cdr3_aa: CASSIGSRLDEQFF

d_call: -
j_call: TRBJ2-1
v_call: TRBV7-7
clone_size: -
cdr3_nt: TGTGCTAGCAGCCCCAGCATTGCGGGGTCCTACAATGAGCAGTTCTTC
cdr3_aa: CASSPSIAGSYNEQFF

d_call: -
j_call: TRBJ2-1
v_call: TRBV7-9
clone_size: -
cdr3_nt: TGTGCCAGCAGCCGGGCGCAGTCCTACAATGAGCAGTTCTTC
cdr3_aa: CASSRAQSYNEQFF

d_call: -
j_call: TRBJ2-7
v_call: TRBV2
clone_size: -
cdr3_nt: TGTGCCAGCAGTGTCGGCAGGACGGCCTACGAGCAGTACTTC
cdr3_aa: CASSVGRTAYEQYF

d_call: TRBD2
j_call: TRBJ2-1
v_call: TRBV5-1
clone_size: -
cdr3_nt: TGCGCCAGCAGCTTGGCCGGGACTAGCGGGACTGAGCAGTTCTTC
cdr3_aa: CASSLAGTSGTEQFF

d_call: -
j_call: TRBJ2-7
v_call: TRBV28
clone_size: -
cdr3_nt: TGTGCCAGCAGACGATCAGGGGAGGCAGGCGAGCAGTACTTC
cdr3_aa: CASRRSGEAGEQYF

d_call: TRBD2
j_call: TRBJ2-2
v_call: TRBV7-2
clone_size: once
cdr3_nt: TGTGCCAGCAGCCTCACTAGCGGAAACACCGGGGAGCTGTTTTTT
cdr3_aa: CASSLTSGNTGELFF

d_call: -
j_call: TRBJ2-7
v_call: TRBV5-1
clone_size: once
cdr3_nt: TGCGCCAGCAGCTTGCAAGCAGGGCCCTACGAGCAGTACTTC
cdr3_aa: CASSLQAGPYEQYF

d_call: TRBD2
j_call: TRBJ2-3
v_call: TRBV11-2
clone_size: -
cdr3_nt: TGTGCCAGCAGCTTAAGCGGGACTAGCACAGATACGCAGTATTTT
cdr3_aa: CASSLSGTSTDTQYF

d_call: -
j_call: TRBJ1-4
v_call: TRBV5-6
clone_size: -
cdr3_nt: TGTGCCAGCAGCCGGCAGGGCGTTGAAAAACTGTTTTTT
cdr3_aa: CASSRQGVEKLFF